This record covers a single T cell receptor (beta chain). Each CDR3 protein is one row after TCRdb ran MiXCR on the RT-PCR reads. Of about 680,000 distinct CDR3 sequences listed, more than 13% are singletons. CDR1 MDHEN and CDR2 SYDVKM come from the germline V gene. The CDR3 has 14 amino acids. V was clipped by 1 base and J by 8 bases; unmatched bases: 7. The sequence came from a female donor in good health, serving as a healthy control. The chain carries TRBV28 and TRBJ1-2; TRBD1 matches 7 bases. The sequenced material came from memory CD4+ T cells from blood. In DNA form, the CDR3 reads TGTGCCAGCAGTTTATTTACCGACAGGGACGGCTACACCTTC. This sequence encodes CASSLFTDRDGYTF.